This record covers a single TCR beta chain. Its specificity is unknown. This specimen comes from a study of blood T cells in healthy people across ages. The study isolated at least 7 million PBMCs from each sample. A J-beta primer mix and a sample-barcoded 5' primer were used in a second PCR of about 7 to 12 cycles. Unique molecular identifiers of 12 random nucleotides labeled each cDNA. All samples gave at least 2.5 million CDR3-containing paired-end reads. Each CDR3 protein is one row after TCRdb ran MiXCR on the 5' RACE reads. The sample has over 1,300,000 distinct CDR3 sequences, roughly 60% seen once. Study-level points and caveats: In older individuals, TCR beta diversity per million T cells was lower, falling roughly linearly with age.

The germline V and J ends were trimmed by 0 bases and 0 bases, with 8 bases remaining between them. CDR1 LGHNA and CDR2 YNFKEQ come from the germline V gene. This CDR3 comprises 15 residues. The sample taken for sequencing was blood. This chain connects TRBV4-2 to TRBJ1-2; D gene uncertain. The receptor was derived from a man between 18 and 35 years old in good health. This CDR3 is CASSQDLTSNYGYTF. CDR3 coding DNA: TGTGCCAGCAGCCAAGATTTGACTTCTAACTATGGCTACACCTTC.